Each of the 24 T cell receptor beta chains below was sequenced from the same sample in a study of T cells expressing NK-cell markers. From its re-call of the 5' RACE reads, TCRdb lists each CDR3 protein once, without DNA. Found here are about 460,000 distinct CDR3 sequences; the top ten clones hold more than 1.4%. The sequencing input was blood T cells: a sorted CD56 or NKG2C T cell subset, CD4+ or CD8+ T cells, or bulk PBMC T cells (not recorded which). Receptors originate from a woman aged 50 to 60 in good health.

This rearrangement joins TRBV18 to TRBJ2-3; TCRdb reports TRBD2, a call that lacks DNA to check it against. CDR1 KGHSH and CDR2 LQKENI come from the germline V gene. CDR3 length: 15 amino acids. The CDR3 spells CASSRTSGRENTQYF.

The chain's CDR3 is CASSPKTSGGADTEAFF. The chain employs TRBV18 and TRBJ1-1; as DNA is missing, the TRBD1 call by TCRdb cannot be tested. The CDR3 runs 17 residues. CDR1 and CDR2 (germline): KGHSH, LQKENI.

This CDR3 reads CASSPRQGRMYNSPLHF. The rearrangement links TRBV3-1 to TRBJ1-6; TCRdb's D call, TRBD1, is unchecked because there is no DNA. Germline values: CDR1 LGHDT, CDR2 YNNKEL (reference sequence). This CDR3 spans 17 amino acids.

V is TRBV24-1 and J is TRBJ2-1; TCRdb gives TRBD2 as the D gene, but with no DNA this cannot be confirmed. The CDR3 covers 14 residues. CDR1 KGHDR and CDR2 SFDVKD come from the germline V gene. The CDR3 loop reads CATGTSGRAGEQFF.

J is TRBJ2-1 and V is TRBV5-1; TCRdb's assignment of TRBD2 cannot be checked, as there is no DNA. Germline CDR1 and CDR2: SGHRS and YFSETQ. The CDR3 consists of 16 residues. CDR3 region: CASSGLAGVAYNEQFF. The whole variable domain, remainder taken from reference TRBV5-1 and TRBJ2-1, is KAGVTQTPRYLIKTRGQQVTLSCSPISGHRSVSWYQQTPGQGLQFLFEYFSETQRNKGNFPGRFSGRQFSNSRSEMNVSTLELGDSALYLCASSGLAGVAYNEQFFGPGTRLTVL.

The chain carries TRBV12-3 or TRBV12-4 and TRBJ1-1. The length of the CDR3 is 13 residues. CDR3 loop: CASREEWNTEAFF.

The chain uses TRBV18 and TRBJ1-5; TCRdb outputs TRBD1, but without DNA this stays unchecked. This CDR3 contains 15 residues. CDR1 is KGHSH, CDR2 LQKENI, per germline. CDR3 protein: CASSVGPNQNQPQHF.

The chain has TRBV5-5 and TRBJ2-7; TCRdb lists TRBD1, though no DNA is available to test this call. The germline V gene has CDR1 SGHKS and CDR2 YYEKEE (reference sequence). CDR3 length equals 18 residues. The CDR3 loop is CASRLGAQRGTRTYEQYF.

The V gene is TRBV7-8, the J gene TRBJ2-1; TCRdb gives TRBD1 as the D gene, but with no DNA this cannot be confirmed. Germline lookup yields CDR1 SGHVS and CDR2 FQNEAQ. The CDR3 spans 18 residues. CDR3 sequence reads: CASSLVWWDRDRPNEQFF.

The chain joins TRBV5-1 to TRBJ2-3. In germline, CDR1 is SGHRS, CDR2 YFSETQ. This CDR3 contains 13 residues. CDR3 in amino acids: CASSPLGADTQYF.

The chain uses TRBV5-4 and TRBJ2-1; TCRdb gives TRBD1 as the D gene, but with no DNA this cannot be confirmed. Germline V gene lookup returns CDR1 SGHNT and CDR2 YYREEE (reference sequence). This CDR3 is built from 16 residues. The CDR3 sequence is CASRGDTASSYNEQFF.

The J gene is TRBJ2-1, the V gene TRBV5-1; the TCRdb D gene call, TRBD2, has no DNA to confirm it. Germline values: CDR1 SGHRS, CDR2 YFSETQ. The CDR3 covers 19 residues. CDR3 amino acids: CASSWPGTSGLHSYNEQFF.

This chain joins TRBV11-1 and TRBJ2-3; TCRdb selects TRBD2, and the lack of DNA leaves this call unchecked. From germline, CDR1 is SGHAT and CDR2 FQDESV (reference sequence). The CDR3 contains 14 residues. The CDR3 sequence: CASSRGTTGDTQYF.

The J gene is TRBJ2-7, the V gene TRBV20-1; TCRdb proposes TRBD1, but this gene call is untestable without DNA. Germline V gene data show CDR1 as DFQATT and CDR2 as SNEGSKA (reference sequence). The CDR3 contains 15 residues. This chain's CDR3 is CSAPRLDVAPYEQYF.

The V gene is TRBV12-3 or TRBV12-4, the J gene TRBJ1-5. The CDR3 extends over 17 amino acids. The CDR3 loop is CASSLAVGGRGNQPQHF.

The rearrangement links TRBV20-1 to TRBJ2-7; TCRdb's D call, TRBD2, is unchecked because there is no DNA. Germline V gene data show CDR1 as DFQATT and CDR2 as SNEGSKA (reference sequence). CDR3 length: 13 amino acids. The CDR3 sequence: CSASVRPGGEQYF.

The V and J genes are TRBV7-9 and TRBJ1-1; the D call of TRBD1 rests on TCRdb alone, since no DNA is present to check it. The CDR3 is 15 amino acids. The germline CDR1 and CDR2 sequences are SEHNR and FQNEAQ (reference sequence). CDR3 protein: CASAGTGGVNTEAFF. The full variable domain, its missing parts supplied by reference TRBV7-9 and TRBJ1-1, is DTGVSQNPRHKITKRGQNVTFRCDPISEHNRLYWYRQTLGQGPEFLTYFQNEAQLEKSRLLSDRFSAERPKGSFSTLEIQRTEQGDSAMYLCASAGTGGVNTEAFFGQGTRLTVV.

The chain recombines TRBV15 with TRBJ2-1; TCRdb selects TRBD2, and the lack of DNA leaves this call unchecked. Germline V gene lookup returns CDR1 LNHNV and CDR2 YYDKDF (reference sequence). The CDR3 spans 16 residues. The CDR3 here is CATSSPGLAGHNEQFF.

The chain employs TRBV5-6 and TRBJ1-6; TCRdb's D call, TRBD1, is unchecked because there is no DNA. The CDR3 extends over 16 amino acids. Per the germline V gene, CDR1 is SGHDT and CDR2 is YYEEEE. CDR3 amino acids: CASSGDRGEYNSPLHF.

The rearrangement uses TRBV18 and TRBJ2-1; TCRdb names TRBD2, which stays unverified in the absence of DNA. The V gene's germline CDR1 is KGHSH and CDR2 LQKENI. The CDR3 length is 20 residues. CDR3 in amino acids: CASSPSGTSGPPGSYNEQFF.

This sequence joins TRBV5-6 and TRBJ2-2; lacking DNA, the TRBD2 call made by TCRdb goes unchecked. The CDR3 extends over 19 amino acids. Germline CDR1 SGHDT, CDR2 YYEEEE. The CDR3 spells CASSLLWTSGRAVTGELFF.

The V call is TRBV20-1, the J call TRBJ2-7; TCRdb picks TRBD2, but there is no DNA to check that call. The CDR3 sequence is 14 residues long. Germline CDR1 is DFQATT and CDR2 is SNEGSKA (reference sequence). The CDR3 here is CSARTSGSSYEQYF.

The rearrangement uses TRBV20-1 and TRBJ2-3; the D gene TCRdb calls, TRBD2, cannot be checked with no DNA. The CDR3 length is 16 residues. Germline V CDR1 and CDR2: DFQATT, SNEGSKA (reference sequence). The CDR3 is CSASRASGGRTDTQYF.

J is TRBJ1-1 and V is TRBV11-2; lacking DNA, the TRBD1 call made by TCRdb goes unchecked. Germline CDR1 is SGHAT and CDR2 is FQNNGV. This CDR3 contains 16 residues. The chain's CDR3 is CASSLDHLRTLTEAFF.